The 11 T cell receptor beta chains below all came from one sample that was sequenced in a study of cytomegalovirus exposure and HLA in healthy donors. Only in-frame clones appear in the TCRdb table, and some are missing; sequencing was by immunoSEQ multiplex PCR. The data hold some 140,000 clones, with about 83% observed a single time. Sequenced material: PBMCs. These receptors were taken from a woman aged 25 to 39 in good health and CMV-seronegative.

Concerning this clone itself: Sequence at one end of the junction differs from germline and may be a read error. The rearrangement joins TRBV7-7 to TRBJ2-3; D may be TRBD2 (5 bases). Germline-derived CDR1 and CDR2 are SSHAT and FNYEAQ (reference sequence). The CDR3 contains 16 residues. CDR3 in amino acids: CASSPDSGLAGDTQYF. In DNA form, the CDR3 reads TGTGCTAGCAGCCCGGACTCGGGCCTCGCAGGAGATACGCAGTATTTT.

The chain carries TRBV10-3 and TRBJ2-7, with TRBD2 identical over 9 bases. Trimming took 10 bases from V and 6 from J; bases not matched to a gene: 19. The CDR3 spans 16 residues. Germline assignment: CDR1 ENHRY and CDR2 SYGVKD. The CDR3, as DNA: TGTGCCACCGACCAGGCGGGGGGGCGGTACTCAGGCGAGCAGTACTTC. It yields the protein CATDQAGGRYSGEQYF.

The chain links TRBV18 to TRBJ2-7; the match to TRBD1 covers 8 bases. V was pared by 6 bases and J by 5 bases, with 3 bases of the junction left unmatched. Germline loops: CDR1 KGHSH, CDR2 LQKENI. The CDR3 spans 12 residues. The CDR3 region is CASSQGADEQYF. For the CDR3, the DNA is TGTGCCAGCTCCCAGGGGGCTGACGAGCAGTACTTC.

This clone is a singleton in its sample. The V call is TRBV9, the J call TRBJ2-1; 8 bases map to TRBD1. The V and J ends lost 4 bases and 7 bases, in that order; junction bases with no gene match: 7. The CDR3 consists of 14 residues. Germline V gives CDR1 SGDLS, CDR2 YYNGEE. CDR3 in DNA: TGTGCCAGCAGCTTCCGGACAGGGCCAAATGAGCAGTTCTTC. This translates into CASSFRTGPNEQFF.

CDR3 bases: TGTGCCAGCAGCTTAAAGACGGGATCGCTTTACACAGATACGCAGTATTTT. Its translation: CASSLKTGSLYTDTQYF. The chain recombines TRBV7-9 with TRBJ2-3, with D perhaps TRBD2 (5 bases). The CDR3 covers 17 residues. V lost 2 bases, J lost 2 bases, and 17 bases lay in between. CDR1 and CDR2 from the germline V gene are SEHNR and FQNEAQ (reference sequence).

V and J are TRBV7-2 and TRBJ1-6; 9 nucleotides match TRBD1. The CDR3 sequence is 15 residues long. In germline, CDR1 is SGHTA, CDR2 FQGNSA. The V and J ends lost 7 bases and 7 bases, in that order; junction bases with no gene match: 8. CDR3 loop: CASTRQGGENSPLHF. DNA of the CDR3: TGTGCCAGCACCCGACAGGGGGGCGAAAATTCACCCCTCCACTTT.

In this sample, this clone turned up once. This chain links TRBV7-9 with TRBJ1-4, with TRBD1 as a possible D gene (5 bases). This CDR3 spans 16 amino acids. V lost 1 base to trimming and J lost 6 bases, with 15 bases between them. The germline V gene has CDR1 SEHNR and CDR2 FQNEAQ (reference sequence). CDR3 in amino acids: CASSLDRRGHYEKLFF. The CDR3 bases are TGTGCCAGCAGCTTAGACAGAAGGGGCCATTATGAAAAACTGTTTTTT. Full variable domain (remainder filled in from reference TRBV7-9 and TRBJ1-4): DTGVSQNPRHKITKRGQNVTFRCDPISEHNRLYWYRQTLGQGPEFLTYFQNEAQLEKSRLLSDRFSAERPKGSFSTLEIQRTEQGDSAMYLCASSLDRRGHYEKLFFGSGTQLSVL.

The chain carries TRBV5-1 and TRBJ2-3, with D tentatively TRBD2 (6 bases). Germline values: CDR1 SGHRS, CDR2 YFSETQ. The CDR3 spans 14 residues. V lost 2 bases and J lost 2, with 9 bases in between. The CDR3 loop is CASSLGDFTDTQYF. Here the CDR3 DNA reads TGCGCCAGCAGCTTAGGGGACTTCACAGATACGCAGTATTTT.

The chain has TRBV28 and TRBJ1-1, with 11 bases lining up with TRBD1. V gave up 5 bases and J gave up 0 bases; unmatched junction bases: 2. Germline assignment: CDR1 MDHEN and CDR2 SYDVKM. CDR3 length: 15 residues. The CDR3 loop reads CASSRTGGLNTEAFF. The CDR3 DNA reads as TGTGCCAGCAGTCGGACAGGGGGCCTGAACACTGAAGCTTTCTTT.

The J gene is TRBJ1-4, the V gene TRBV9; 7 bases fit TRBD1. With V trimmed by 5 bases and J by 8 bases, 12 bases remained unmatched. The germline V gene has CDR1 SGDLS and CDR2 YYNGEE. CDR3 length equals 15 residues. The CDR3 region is CASSPRGGGREKLFF. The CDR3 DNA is TGTGCCAGCAGTCCTCGTGGAGGGGGCAGGGAAAAACTGTTTTTT.

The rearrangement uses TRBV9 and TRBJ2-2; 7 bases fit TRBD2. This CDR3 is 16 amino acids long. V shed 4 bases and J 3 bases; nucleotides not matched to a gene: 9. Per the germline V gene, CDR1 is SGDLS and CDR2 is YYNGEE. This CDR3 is CASSPRAGEYTGELFF. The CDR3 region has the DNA TGTGCCAGCAGCCCCCGCGCGGGGGAATACACCGGGGAGCTGTTTTTT.